Listed here are 16 T cell receptor beta chains from one sample, sequenced in a study of T cells in localized non-small cell lung cancer. Sequenced by immunoSEQ multiplex PCR; TCRdb stores in-frame clones only, minus some. The sample gives roughly 23,000 clones, 85% to 90% of which show up once; about an eighth is in the top ten. This sample comprised peripheral blood, obtained before any cancer treatment. These receptors all stem from a male donor older than 55 with stage I lung adenocarcinoma.

This clone appeared a single time. This chain joins TRBV28 and TRBJ1-5; D is uncertain. This CDR3 contains 15 residues. Trimming shortened V by 7 bases and J by 6 bases, and 19 bases separated the two germline ends. Germline V gene data show CDR1 as MDHEN and CDR2 as SYDVKM. CDR3 amino acids: CASIEGRGFGQPQHF. The CDR3 DNA is TGTGCCAGCATAGAAGGGCGTGGGTTCGGTCAGCCCCAGCATTTT.

This clone has more than one count but fewer than ten. The rearrangement uses TRBV4-3 and TRBJ2-6; D tentatively reads TRBD1 or TRBD2 (5 bases each). This CDR3 spans 17 amino acids. CDR1 is LGHNA and CDR2 is YSLEER in the germline V gene. V was clipped by 2 bases and J by 0 bases, with 11 bases between them. CDR3 DNA sequence: TGCGCCAGCAGCCAAATGATGAGGGGCTCTGGGGCCAACGTCCTGACTTTC. Translated, it gives CASSQMMRGSGANVLTF.

The chain joins TRBV19 to TRBJ1-5; D perhaps matches TRBD1 (6 bases). Germline V gene data show CDR1 as LNHDA and CDR2 as SQIVND (reference sequence). CDR3 length equals 17 residues. The V end was cut by 6 bases, the J end by 2 bases, with 20 bases between. Written as DNA, the CDR3 is TGTGCCAGTAGAGACACTCGGGGCAGGGGTCGCAATCAGCCCCAGCATTTT. Amino acid sequence: CASRDTRGRGRNQPQHF.

The chain couples TRBV19 to TRBJ1-4; TRBD1 agrees at 9 bases. V shed 3 bases, J shed 7 bases, and the junction held 12 bases outside the gene matches. The CDR3 runs 17 residues. CDR1 LNHDA and CDR2 SQIVND come from the germline V gene (reference sequence). The CDR3 loop reads CASSISITGTGTEKLFF. DNA of the CDR3: TGTGCCAGTAGTATTAGCATTACCGGGACAGGGACTGAAAAACTGTTTTTT.

This chain joins TRBV9 and TRBJ1-1, with D uncertain. From germline, CDR1 is SGDLS and CDR2 YYNGEE. V was pared by 3 bases and J by 3 bases, with 12 bases between. The CDR3 is 14 residues long. The chain's CDR3 is CASSATRWDTEAFF. CDR3 nucleotide sequence: TGTGCCAGCAGCGCGACCCGGTGGGACACTGAAGCTTTCTTT.

The chain joins TRBV30 to TRBJ1-3; D remains ambiguous. Germline V gene data show CDR1 as GTSNPN and CDR2 as SVGIG (reference sequence). This CDR3 comprises 15 residues. Trimming took off 4 bases at V and 0 bases at J, with 13 bases between the two ends. CDR3 in amino acids: CAWNTWRDSGNTIYF. Here the CDR3 DNA reads TGTGCCTGGAACACTTGGAGGGACTCTGGAAACACCATATATTTT.

The J gene is TRBJ2-1, the V gene TRBV7-3; 15 positions match TRBD2. This CDR3 is built from 17 residues. Germline V CDR1 and CDR2: SGHTA, FQGTGA. Trimming took 4 bases from V and 5 from J; bases not matched to a gene: 6. CDR3 loop: CASSSGTSGGIDNEQFF. For the CDR3, the DNA is TGTGCCAGCAGCTCCGGGACTAGCGGGGGGATCGACAATGAGCAGTTCTTC.

The genes are TRBV28 and TRBJ1-4, with 7 nucleotides matching TRBD1. Trimming took 5 bases from V and 7 from J; bases not matched to a gene: 10. The CDR3 runs to 15 residues. Germline loops: CDR1 MDHEN, CDR2 SYDVKM. In DNA, the CDR3 is TGTGCCAGCAGTCTTTACCGGGACAGCGGTGAAAAACTGTTTTTT. This sequence encodes CASSLYRDSGEKLFF.

The chain joins TRBV5-1 to TRBJ2-3; a possible D gene is TRBD1 (6 bases). V was trimmed by 4 bases and J by 4 bases, leaving 19 bases between them. The CDR3 covers 16 residues. Germline CDR1 reads SGHRS; CDR2 reads YFSETQ. The CDR3 DNA follows: TGCGCCAGCAGCCCTCTGGGGGCTCCGGTAGCAGATACGCAGTATTTT. Its protein is CASSPLGAPVADTQYF.

The CDR3 is CAWSVYGVGDGYTF. Written as DNA, the CDR3 is TGTGCCTGGAGTGTATATGGGGTAGGAGATGGCTACACCTTC. The chain links TRBV30 to TRBJ1-2; D is undetermined. Trimming stripped 0 bases from V and 6 bases from J, with 14 bases between. Germline CDR1 reads GTSNPN; CDR2 reads SVGIG (reference sequence). The CDR3 covers 14 residues.

The chain is built from TRBV10-3 and TRBJ2-3; 7 bases map to TRBD1. The CDR3 is 16 residues long. V was clipped by 0 bases and J by 3 bases; unmatched bases: 6. Germline CDR1 and CDR2: ENHRY and SYGVKD. The CDR3 bases are TGTGCCATCAGTGAGTCAGGTGGGACAGATACAGATACGCAGTATTTT. Amino acid sequence: CAISESGGTDTDTQYF.

V and J are TRBV9 and TRBJ2-2, with TRBD2 identical over 10 bases. The germline gives CDR1 SGDLS, CDR2 YYNGEE. J gave up 4 bases and V 4 bases, and 4 bases lay outside the gene matches. CDR3 size: 15 residues. Here the CDR3 reads CASSPSGRGTGELFF. The CDR3 DNA sequence: TGTGCCAGCAGCCCGAGCGGGAGGGGCACCGGGGAGCTGTTTTTT. The whole variable domain, remainder taken from reference TRBV9 and TRBJ2-2, is DSGVTQTPKHLITATGQRVTLRCSPRSGDLSVYWYQQSLDQGLQFLIQYYNGEERAKGNILERFSAQQFPDLHSELNLSSLELGDSALYFCASSPSGRGTGELFFGEGSRLTVL.

The chain couples TRBV6-1 to TRBJ1-2; D gene uncertain. The CDR3 is 12 residues long. V gave up 4 bases and J gave up 4 bases, with 7 bases separating them. In germline, CDR1 is MNHNS, CDR2 SASEGT. CDR3 loop: CASSGEPYGYTF. CDR3 in DNA: TGTGCCAGCAGTGGAGAGCCCTATGGCTACACCTTC.

The rearrangement joins TRBV5-5 to TRBJ1-4, with TRBD1 matching over 9 bases. V shed 4 bases, J shed 7 bases, and the junction held 11 bases outside the gene matches. Germline V lookup: CDR1 SGHKS, CDR2 YYEKEE (reference sequence). CDR3 length: 16 residues. CDR3 sequence (DNA): TGTGCCAGCAGCCCCCAAGGGGGGACAGGGAGTGAAAAACTGTTTTTT. It translates to CASSPQGGTGSEKLFF.

Comments on this clone: In the same sample, other DNA sequences code for this CDR3. The CDR3 coding sequence is TGTGCCAGCAGCGTAGGGGGTAGAGGGACTGAAGCTTTCTTT. It translates to CASSVGGRGTEAFF. The chain joins TRBV9 to TRBJ1-1; no clear D gene. Germline assignment: CDR1 SGDLS and CDR2 YYNGEE. Trimming took off 0 bases at V and 5 bases at J, with 11 bases between the two ends. This CDR3 spans 14 amino acids.

The chain joins TRBV25-1 to TRBJ2-7, with 8 positions matching TRBD1. V was clipped by 6 bases and J by 0 bases; unmatched bases: 1. Germline CDR1 and CDR2: MGHDK and SYGVNS. This CDR3 has 13 amino acids. CDR3 in amino acids: CASRDRVSYEQYF. CDR3 bases: TGTGCCAGCAGGGACAGGGTCTCCTACGAGCAGTACTTC.